One T cell receptor beta chain is described in this entry. The antigen remains unidentified. The CDR3 totals 12 residues. Germline CDR1 MNHNY, CDR2 SVGAGI (reference sequence). The J segment lost 13 bases and the V segment lost 6 bases, leaving 7 bases of the junction unmatched. These data come from a study of cytomegalovirus exposure and HLA in healthy donors. The study's findings and limits: In a later analysis, parvovirus B19, influenza, CMV and Epstein-Barr virus appeared linked to several top co-occurrence clusters. Later findings reportedly placed an Asian-associated ancestry cluster below the approximately 630-donor mean for N-insertions. Later work found most CMV-associated TCR beta chains apparently HLA-restricted. Despite most TCR sequences being rare, some public TCRs occurred in many donors.

Both 60 Vbeta primers and 13 Jbeta primers went into the PCR. Profiled with immunoSEQ multiplex PCR; TCRdb holds only in-frame clones, not every one. The sample has approximately 100,000 clones; approximately 81% are singletons. The rearrangement uses TRBV6-6 and TRBJ2-1; 9 nucleotides match TRBD1. Sequences were obtained from PBMCs. The sequence was collected from a man aged 35-49 years in good health and CMV-seropositive. The CDR3 spells CASRYLDRGQFF. The CDR3 DNA reads TGTGCCAGCAGATACCTGGACAGGGGACAGTTCTTC.